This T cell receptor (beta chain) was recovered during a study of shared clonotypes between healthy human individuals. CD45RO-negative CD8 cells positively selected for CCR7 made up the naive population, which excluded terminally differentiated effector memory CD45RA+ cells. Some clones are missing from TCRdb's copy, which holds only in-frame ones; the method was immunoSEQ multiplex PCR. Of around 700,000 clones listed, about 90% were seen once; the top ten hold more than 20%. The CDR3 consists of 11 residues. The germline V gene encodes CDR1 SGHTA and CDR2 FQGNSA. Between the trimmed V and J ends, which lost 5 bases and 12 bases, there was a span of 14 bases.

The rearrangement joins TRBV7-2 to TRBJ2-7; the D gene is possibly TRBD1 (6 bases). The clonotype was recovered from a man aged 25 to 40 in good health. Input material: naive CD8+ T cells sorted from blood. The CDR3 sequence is CASSPAGETYF. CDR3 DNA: TGTGCCAGCAGCCCCGCAGGGGAAACGTACTTC.